The TCR beta chain described here comes from a study of cytomegalovirus exposure and HLA in healthy donors. Points from the study as a whole: Cytomegalovirus association was listed for under 200 TCR beta chains. Rarity characterized most TCR sequences, yet some public TCRs appeared in many donors. Three CMV-associated chains proved CMV antigen-specific in vitro.

Comment on this clone: The antigen remains unidentified.

Looked up from germline, CDR1 is SEHNR and CDR2 is FQNEAQ (reference sequence). The CDR3 spans 13 residues. Trimming removed 6 bases from V and 0 bases from J, with 8 bases in between. The assay was immunoSEQ multiplex PCR, and TCRdb's table has in-frame clones only and misses some. The table includes over 45,000 clones, roughly 90% detected once. This chain connects TRBV7-9 to TRBJ2-5; a possible D gene is TRBD2 (6 bases). Sequenced: PBMCs. The sequence came from a man aged 18 to 35 in good health and CMV-seronegative. CDR3 in DNA: TGTGCCAGCAGTTGGGGGGACCAAGAGACCCAGTACTTC. Its translation is CASSWGDQETQYF.